This T cell receptor beta chain originates from a study of control samples from healthy donors and cancer patients. Trimming left V 1 base short and J 5 bases short, with 10 bases between. The CDR3 is made up of 14 amino acids. The germline V gene has CDR1 LNHDA and CDR2 SQIVND (reference sequence). Generated by immunoSEQ multiplex PCR, the TCRdb table keeps only in-frame clones and is missing some. The repertoire has 100,000 to 150,000 clones, less than 95% of them found once; the top ten carry 8.6%. The origin of this receptor is a man younger than 35 in good health. The rearrangement uses TRBV19 and TRBJ2-3; possibly TRBD2 for D (7 bases). Sequenced: blood. The CDR3, as DNA: TGTGCCAGTAGTATAGGGGGGGGACAAGATACGCAGTATTTT. It yields the protein CASSIGGGQDTQYF.